The T cell receptor beta chain described here comes from a study of cytomegalovirus exposure and HLA in healthy donors. Study at large: Unique TCR beta sequences numbering approximately 120 million came from 150 million to 200 million T cells in an earlier analysis. The study's early data release held tens of millions of unique TCRs from HLA-typed donors.

V lost 10 bases and J lost 7; bases outside the gene matches: 8. The CDR3 extends over 14 amino acids. The germline gives CDR1 ENHRY, CDR2 SYGVKD. Study observations and caveats: Analysis was performed later, and it showed HLA-associated TCR beta chains to be more clonally expanded than equally common others. In a later analysis, TCR beta V- and J-gene trimming was associated with a missense DCLRE1C variant.

13 Jbeta primers and 60 Vbeta primers were used for the PCR. Assay used: immunoSEQ multiplex PCR; TCRdb lists only in-frame clones, some missing. This sample has around 170,000 clones, with around four fifths found just once. Worth noting for this clone: What it recognizes is unknown.

This clonotype was obtained from a woman aged 45 to 65 in good health and CMV-seropositive. The chain uses TRBV10-3 and TRBJ1-6; 9 bases match TRBD1. The sample taken for sequencing was PBMCs. CDR3 sequence (DNA): TGTGCCACCACCCAAGGACAGGGGAATTCACCCCTCCACTTT. Its protein is CATTQGQGNSPLHF.